This T cell receptor beta chain was documented in a study of identifying expanded T cells in peripheral blood. Findings and limits, study-wide: Over about two and four weeks, about 15 and 18 clones changed, versus 1.2 between replicates. Across healthy donors, higher total template counts meant significantly greater approximately two-week count variance.

Turning to this clone: Its target is unknown.

CDR3 length: 14 residues. The J segment lost 6 bases and the V segment lost 5 bases, leaving 9 bases of the junction unmatched. Looked up from germline, CDR1 is SGHTA and CDR2 is FQGNSA. Clones were read by immunoSEQ multiplex PCR, and TCRdb kept only the in-frame ones, dropping some. The data show around 85,000 clones, roughly 90% seen once. Collection occurred without any documented infections or immune events in donors. The sample comprised blood. The sequence derives from a person aged 18 to 75 in good health. The chain carries TRBV7-2 and TRBJ2-7; 8 positions match TRBD2. As DNA, the CDR3 is TGTGCCAGCAGCCCCCCTTGGACTAGCCGCGAGCAGTACTTC. Encoded protein: CASSPPWTSREQYF.